The T cell receptor (beta chain) described here comes from a study of T cell responses to AZD1222 COVID-19 vaccine. Repertoires were generated with immunoSEQ multiplex PCR, while TCRdb's copy carries only in-frame clones and drops some. The table includes 160,000 or so clones, approximately 94% detected once. There are 16 residues in the CDR3. The ends were cut back, 5 bases at V and 0 bases at J, with 14 bases in the middle. Germline V gene data show CDR1 as SGHTA and CDR2 as FQGNSA. This sequence originates from an adult who received the AZD1222 COVID-19 vaccine. The rearrangement uses TRBV7-2 and TRBJ1-3; weak D call: TRBD1 (5 bases). The sample here was peripheral blood, taken 28 days after the second AZD1222 dose. CDR3 region: CASSPGTISSGNTIYF. In DNA, the CDR3 is TGTGCCAGCAGCCCCGGGACGATCTCCTCTGGAAACACCATATATTTT.